These T cell receptor beta chains were read from a single sample in a study of regulatory T cells in long-lasting Graves disease. Via MiXCR, TCRdb re-called the multiplex PCR reads, giving one row per CDR3 protein. The repertoire holds 500,000 or so distinct CDR3 sequences, with 14% as singletons. Another study also made use of these data, one on T cells in Graves' hyperthyroidism and ophthalmopathy.

The source material was peripheral blood mononuclear cells (PBMCs), sampled at new diagnosis, from a patient treated with antithyroid drugs. These receptors came from a woman aged 50 to 65 with Graves disease. Both conserved end residues are trimmed from each CDR3.

J,V,CDR3
TRBJ2-4,TRBV3-1,ASSQDLGKNIQY
TRBJ2-6,TRBV28,ASSLWGLGANVLT
TRBJ1-2,TRBV12-3/TRBV12-4,ASSFGQGSNYGYT
TRBJ2-3,TRBV7-8,ASSTRLRAIPDTQY
TRBJ2-2,TRBV11-2,AILLRGRNTGELL
TRBJ2-3,TRBV19,ATSLTSGISTDTQY
TRBJ2-7,TRBV6-1,ASSEALFATVHEQY
TRBJ2-1,TRBV25-1,ASSGPALAGEHEQF
TRBJ2-3,TRBV11-2,ASSPSLVSTDTQY
TRBJ2-1,TRBV20-1,SARSGNNEQF
TRBJ2-5,TRBV12-3/TRBV12-4,ASRRQGEKTQY
TRBJ2-2,TRBV3-1,ASSQDYWFGTSGNTGELF
TRBJ2-2,TRBV20-1,SARGPNTGELF
TRBJ2-1,TRBV24-1,ATMGGYSNEQF
TRBJ2-7,TRBV6-1,ASSLGGTGKYEQY
TRBJ1-2,TRBV5-5,ASRSTPLQGNYGYT
TRBJ2-5,TRBV11-1,ASSFLDRGQETQY
TRBJ1-2,TRBV28,ASSLINGYT
TRBJ2-3,TRBV5-1,ASSLVGFGTDTQY
TRBJ2-7,TRBV3-1,ASSQDPASGYEQY
TRBJ2-1,TRBV9,ASSARTSGTNEQF
TRBJ2-1,TRBV20-1,SARWREGQNEQF
TRBJ2-6,TRBV18,ASSPPSGANVLT
TRBJ2-5,TRBV28,ASSSGSTGVRETQY
TRBJ1-5,TRBV20-1,SARHGGATKNSNQPQH
TRBJ2-3,TRBV10-1,ASSETRDLGTDTQY
TRBJ2-4,TRBV11-2,ASRNSVWSKNIQY
TRBJ2-2,TRBV6-1,ASRLANTGELF
TRBJ2-1,TRBV12-5,ASGPGQGPYNEQF
TRBJ2-1,TRBV5-1,ASSSERSSYNEQF
TRBJ1-4,TRBV19,ASSLRGPGNEKLF
TRBJ1-1,TRBV28,ASTTFDTEGAEAF
TRBJ2-1,TRBV28,ASSLQSRANEQF
TRBJ2-3,TRBV2,ASTTGGDTQY
TRBJ1-1,TRBV28,ASRGTGAMNTEAF
TRBJ1-3,TRBV28,ASRQTGGLGNTIY
TRBJ2-2,TRBV12-3/TRBV12-4,ASSLVYTGELF
TRBJ1-1,TRBV7-8,ASSLYGQEAWNTEAF
TRBJ2-3,TRBV24-1,ATSDLVDSSGSTDTQY
TRBJ2-7,TRBV12-3/TRBV12-4,ASSFLGSGTGKYEQY
TRBJ2-1,TRBV14,ASSQGGAGGPGSYNEQF
TRBJ1-2,TRBV29-1,SVEGEQGSYGYT
TRBJ2-7,TRBV7-8,ASSPLAGRPYEQY
TRBJ1-1,TRBV5-1,ASSLVSGDTEAF
TRBJ1-2,TRBV5-4,ASSLVRVQGGYT
TRBJ2-5,TRBV12-3/TRBV12-4,ASGPPPGEETQY
TRBJ2-3,TRBV4-1,ASSPREREEDTQY
TRBJ2-1,TRBV18,AGSPPSGARDNEQF
TRBJ2-5,TRBV28,ASSRADSQETQY
TRBJ2-1,TRBV20-1,SAPNFGGLAGVANEQF
TRBJ1-5,TRBV3-1,ASSQEYVSSNQPQH
TRBJ1-2,TRBV4-1,ASSQPRGGTGNDYT
TRBJ2-1,TRBV20-1,SARRGRVDRNEQF
TRBJ1-1,TRBV18,ASSPLGTMNTEAF
TRBJ2-5,TRBV18,ASSPQTDQETQY